This TCR beta chain appears in the sequencing data of a study of blood T cell repertoires in COVID-19. Study background: The analysed material was cDNA or gDNA that came from T cells, B-cell-depleted T cells, or PBMCs.

Germline assignment: CDR1 SGHTA and CDR2 FQGTGA. V dropped 5 bases and J dropped 0; count of bases not matched to a gene: 6. The CDR3 spans 17 residues. Sequencing used immunoSEQ multiplex PCR; TCRdb keeps in-frame clones, though not all of them. Of around 200,000 clones in the sample, about 90% were seen once. This clone was detected a few times. The TCR comes from a woman in her sixties or seventies with COVID-19, enrolled during active disease. Sequenced material: peripheral blood. The chain links TRBV7-3 to TRBJ2-6, with 8 nucleotides matching TRBD1. The CDR3 sequence: CASSQGTGLSGANVLTF. DNA of the CDR3: TGTGCCAGCAGCCAGGGGACAGGACTCTCTGGGGCCAACGTCCTGACTTTC.